This T cell receptor beta chain appears in the sequencing data of a study of vaccination effects on CD4 cells after COVID-19. The CDR3 extends over 17 amino acids. The V and J ends lost 4 bases and 5 bases, in that order; junction bases with no gene match: 16. Germline CDR1 reads MDHEN; CDR2 reads SYDVKM. Profiled with immunoSEQ multiplex PCR; TCRdb holds only in-frame clones, not every one. Of about 57,000 clones detected, approximately 81% appear once; the ten largest clones hold about 4.5%. About this clone itself: The antigen is not known.

Culturing for roughly 9 days preceded CD4+ T cell isolation. Either the mRNA-1273 or the BNT162b2 vaccine was given to participants as two doses. Nucleocapsid antibody tests were negative, and the vaccine recipients had no prior SARS-CoV-2 infection. This TCR was sampled from a human donor who received a COVID-19 vaccine. This rearrangement joins TRBV28 to TRBJ2-7; 8 bases align to TRBD2. The material was CD4+ T cells from PBMCs cultured without peptide, obtained after COVID-19 vaccination. This CDR3 reads CASSSQSAGVLRNEQYF. In nucleotides, the CDR3 is TGTGCCAGCAGTTCGCAATCAGCGGGAGTACTTAGGAACGAGCAGTACTTC.